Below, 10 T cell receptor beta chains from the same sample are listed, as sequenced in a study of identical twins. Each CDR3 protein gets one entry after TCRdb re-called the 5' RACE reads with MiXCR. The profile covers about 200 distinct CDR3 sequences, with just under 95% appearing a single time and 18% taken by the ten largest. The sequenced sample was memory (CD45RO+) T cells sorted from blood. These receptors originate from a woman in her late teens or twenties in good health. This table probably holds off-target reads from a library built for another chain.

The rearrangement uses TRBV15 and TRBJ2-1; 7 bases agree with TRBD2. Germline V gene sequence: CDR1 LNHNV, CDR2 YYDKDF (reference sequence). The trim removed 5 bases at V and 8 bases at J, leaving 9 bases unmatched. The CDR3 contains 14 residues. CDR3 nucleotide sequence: TGTGCCACCAGCGTACTGGGCGGGAGTGATGAGCAGTTCTTC. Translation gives CATSVLGGSDEQFF. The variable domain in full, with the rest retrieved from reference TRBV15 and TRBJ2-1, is DAMVIQNPRYQVTQFGKPVTLSCSQTLNHNVMYWYQQKSSQAPKLLFHYYDKDFNNEADTPDNFQSRRPNTSFCFLDIRSPGLGDTAMYLCATSVLGGSDEQFFGPGTRLTVL.

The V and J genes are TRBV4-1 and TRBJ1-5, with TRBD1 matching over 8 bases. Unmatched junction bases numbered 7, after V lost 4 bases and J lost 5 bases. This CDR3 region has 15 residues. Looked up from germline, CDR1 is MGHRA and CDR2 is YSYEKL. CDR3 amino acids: CASSPQGARDQPQHF. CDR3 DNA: TGCGCCAGCAGCCCCCAGGGGGCCAGGGATCAGCCCCAGCATTTT.

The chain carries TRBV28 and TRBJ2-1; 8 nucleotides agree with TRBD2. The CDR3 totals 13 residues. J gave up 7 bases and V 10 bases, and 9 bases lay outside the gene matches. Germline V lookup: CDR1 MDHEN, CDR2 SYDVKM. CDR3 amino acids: CATERASGNEQFF. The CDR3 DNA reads TGTGCCACCGAAAGGGCTAGCGGGAATGAGCAGTTCTTC.

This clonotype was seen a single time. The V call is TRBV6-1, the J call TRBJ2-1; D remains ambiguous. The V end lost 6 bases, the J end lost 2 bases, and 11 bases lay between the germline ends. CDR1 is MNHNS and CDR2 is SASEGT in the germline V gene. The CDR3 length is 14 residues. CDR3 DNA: TGTGCCAGCAGGACTCTGACCGCCTACAATGAGCAGTTCTTC. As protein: CASRTLTAYNEQFF.

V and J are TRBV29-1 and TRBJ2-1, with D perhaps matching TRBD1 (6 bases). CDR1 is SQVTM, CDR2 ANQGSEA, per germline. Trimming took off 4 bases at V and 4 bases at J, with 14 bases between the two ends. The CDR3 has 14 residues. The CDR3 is CSVGRTDLYNEQFF. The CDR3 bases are TGCAGCGTTGGCCGGACAGACCTATACAATGAGCAGTTCTTC.

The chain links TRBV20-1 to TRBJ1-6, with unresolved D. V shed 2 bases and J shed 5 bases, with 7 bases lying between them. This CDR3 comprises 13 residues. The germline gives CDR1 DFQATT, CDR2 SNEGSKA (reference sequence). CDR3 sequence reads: CSARSQDNSPLHF. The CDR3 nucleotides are TGCAGTGCTAGAAGCCAGGATAATTCACCCCTCCACTTT.

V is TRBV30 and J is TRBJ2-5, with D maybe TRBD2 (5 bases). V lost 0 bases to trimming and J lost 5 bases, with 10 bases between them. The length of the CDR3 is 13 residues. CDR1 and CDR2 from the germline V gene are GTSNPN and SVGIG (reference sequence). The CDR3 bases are TGTGCCTGGAGTGTGTGGCGGGCGGAGACCCAGTACTTC. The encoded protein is CAWSVWRAETQYF. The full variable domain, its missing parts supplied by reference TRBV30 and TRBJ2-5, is SQTIHQWPATLVQPVGSPLSLECTVEGTSNPNLYWYRQAAGRGLQLLFYSVGIGQISSEVPQNLSASRPQDRQFILSSKKLLLSDSGFYLCAWSVWRAETQYFGPGTRLLVL.

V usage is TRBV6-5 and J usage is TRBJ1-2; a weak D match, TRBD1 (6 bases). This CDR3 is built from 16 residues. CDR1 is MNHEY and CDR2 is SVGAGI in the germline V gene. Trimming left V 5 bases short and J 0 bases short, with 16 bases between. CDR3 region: CASSPVTGTPNYGYTF. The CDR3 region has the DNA TGTGCCAGCAGTCCCGTAACAGGGACTCCTAACTATGGCTACACCTTC.

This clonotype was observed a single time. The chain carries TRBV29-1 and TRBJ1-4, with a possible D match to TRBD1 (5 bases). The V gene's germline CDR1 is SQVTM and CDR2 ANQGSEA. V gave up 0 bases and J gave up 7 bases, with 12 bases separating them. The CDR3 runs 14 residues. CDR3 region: CSVEDHGGGEKLFF. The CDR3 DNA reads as TGCAGCGTTGAAGATCATGGGGGGGGTGAAAAACTGTTTTTT.

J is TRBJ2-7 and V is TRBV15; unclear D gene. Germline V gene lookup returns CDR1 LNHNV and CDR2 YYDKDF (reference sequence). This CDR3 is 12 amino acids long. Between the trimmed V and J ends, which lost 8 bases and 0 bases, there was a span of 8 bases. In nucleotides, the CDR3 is TGTGCCACCGGAGATGACTCCTACGAGCAGTACTTC. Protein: CATGDDSYEQYF.